The present entry profiles one TCR beta chain with its context. Original handling: Estimation of nucleated cell counts was performed using reference gene primer amplification. Some clones are missing from TCRdb's copy, which holds only in-frame ones; the method was immunoSEQ multiplex PCR. The V and J calls and clone size were taken over from that table, and D and trimming were inferred from the DNA. The table records approximately 100,000 clones, 70% to 85% of them present only once. This entry comes from a study of blood T cell repertoires in COVID-19. CDR1 and CDR2 (germline): SNHLY, FYNNEI. V lost 4 bases and J 0 bases, leaving 7 bases between the germline ends. The CDR3 has 14 amino acids.

The sample consisted of peripheral blood. The TCR comes from an elderly woman with active or convalescent COVID-19. The chain links TRBV2 to TRBJ1-5; D ambiguous. For the CDR3, the DNA is TGTGCCAGCAGTGCAGATTATAGCAATCAGCCCCAGCATTTT. Translating gives CASSADYSNQPQHF.